The 20 T cell receptor beta chains below come from one sample, sequenced in a study of control samples from healthy donors and cancer patients. Sequenced by immunoSEQ multiplex PCR; TCRdb stores in-frame clones only, minus some. The sample gives approximately 120,000 clones, more than 85% of which show up once; 1.5% to 2% is in the top ten. The specimen was blood. These receptors originate from a man between 18 and 35 years old in good health.

A few counts support this clone. The chain couples TRBV9 to TRBJ2-1, with 9 bases fitting TRBD2. CDR3 length: 14 residues. The V segment lost 2 bases and the J segment 8 bases; nucleotides outside the gene matches: 5. CDR1 is SGDLS, CDR2 YYNGEE, per germline. The CDR3 reads CASSVSGSKDEQFF. The CDR3 DNA reads TGTGCCAGCAGCGTTAGCGGGAGTAAAGATGAGCAGTTCTTC.

CDR3 amino acids: CASSSSASGSYDEQFF. The CDR3 bases are TGTGCCAGCAGTTCAAGCGCTAGCGGGAGTTACGATGAGCAGTTCTTC. The chain is built from TRBV3-1 (or the pseudogene TRBV3-2) and TRBJ2-1; 10 positions agree with TRBD2. Germline V CDR1 and CDR2: LGHDT, YNNKEL (reference sequence). The ends lost 6 bases at V and 8 bases at J; junction bases unmatched: 13. The CDR3 has 16 amino acids.

The CDR3: CASSQGGEGNQPQHF. CDR3 coding DNA: TGTGCCAGCAGTCAGGGCGGGGAGGGCAATCAGCCCCAGCATTTT. The chain joins TRBV6-5 to TRBJ1-5; maybe TRBD1 (5 bases). The CDR3 consists of 15 residues. Per germline, CDR1 MNHEY and CDR2 SVGAGI. The V end lost 5 bases, the J end lost 2 bases, and 13 bases lay between the germline ends.

This clone was counted a single time. The chain uses TRBV10-3 and TRBJ1-3; D is unclear. V was trimmed by 10 bases and J by 4 bases, leaving 11 bases between them. Germline-derived CDR1 and CDR2 are ENHRY and SYGVKD. This CDR3 is built from 12 residues. The CDR3, as DNA: TGTGCCACCGAACCGGGGGGAAACACCATATATTTT. The encoded protein is CATEPGGNTIYF.

This clone was seen more than once but under ten times. V usage is TRBV11-2 and J usage is TRBJ2-5; a possible D gene is TRBD1 (5 bases). V lost 0 bases and J 5 bases, leaving 19 bases between the germline ends. Germline CDR1 is SGHAT and CDR2 is FQNNGV. The CDR3 length is 17 residues. The CDR3 spells CASSLDLTAQPSETQYF. DNA for the CDR3: TGTGCCAGCAGCTTAGATTTGACAGCACAACCCTCGGAGACCCAGTACTTC. Looking up the rest from reference TRBV11-2 and TRBJ2-5 gives the full variable domain: EAGVAQSPRYKIIEKRQSVAFWCNPISGHATLYWYQQILGQGPKLLIQFQNNGVVDDSQLPKDRFSAERLKGVDSTLKIQPAKLEDSAVYLCASSLDLTAQPSETQYFGPGTRLLVL.

The chain couples TRBV28 to TRBJ2-2; 7 bases agree with TRBD2. The CDR3 is 15 residues long. Germline values: CDR1 MDHEN, CDR2 SYDVKM. V lost 2 bases to trimming and J lost 4 bases; unmatched junction nucleotides: 4. This chain's CDR3 is CASSLGEGRTGELFF. DNA of the CDR3: TGTGCCAGCAGTTTAGGGGAGGGCCGCACCGGGGAGCTGTTTTTT.

This chain joins TRBV6-2 or TRBV6-3 and TRBJ2-7, with 7 nucleotides matching TRBD2. V gave up 5 bases and J gave up 0 bases; unmatched junction bases: 4. The CDR3 has 14 amino acids. Per the germline V gene, CDR1 is MNHEY and CDR2 is SVGEGT. The DNA for the CDR3 is TGTGCCAGCAGTCTCCTAGCGGCCTCCTACGAGCAGTACTTC. It yields the protein CASSLLAASYEQYF.

The V gene is TRBV9, the J gene TRBJ1-2; possibly TRBD1 for D (6 bases). Germline V lookup: CDR1 SGDLS, CDR2 YYNGEE. The CDR3 extends over 14 amino acids. V lost 0 bases and J lost 4, with 10 bases in between. Here the CDR3 reads CASSVGGGGYGYTF. CDR3 DNA: TGTGCCAGCAGCGTAGGAGGGGGGGGCTATGGCTACACCTTC.

This chain joins TRBV28 and TRBJ1-5, with 9 bases that match TRBD1. The germline CDR1 and CDR2 sequences are MDHEN and SYDVKM. The CDR3 has 15 amino acids. V shed 7 bases and J 6 bases; nucleotides not matched to a gene: 10. In nucleotides, the CDR3 is TGTGCCAGCACAAAGGAGGGGACAGGGTTTCAGCCCCAGCATTTT. Protein sequence: CASTKEGTGFQPQHF. The full variable domain, with the rest looked up from reference TRBV28 and TRBJ1-5, is DVKVTQSSRYLVKRTGEKVFLECVQDMDHENMFWYRQDPGLGLRLIYFSYDVKMKEKGDIPEGYSVSREKKERFSLILESASTNQTSMYLCASTKEGTGFQPQHFGDGTRLSIL.

The rearrangement links TRBV6-4 to TRBJ2-6; D is ambiguous. With 3 bases removed from V and 0 bases from J, the gap between germline ends came to 3 bases. The CDR3 contains 14 residues. Germline V gene lookup returns CDR1 MRHNA and CDR2 SNTAGT. This chain's CDR3 is CASSEDSGANVLTF. The DNA for the CDR3 is TGTGCCAGCAGTGAGGACTCTGGGGCCAACGTCCTGACTTTC.

J is TRBJ1-1 and V is TRBV27, with D perhaps matching TRBD1 (5 bases). This CDR3 has 15 amino acids. Germline CDR1 MNHEY, CDR2 SMNVEV (reference sequence). V gave up 1 base and J gave up 1 base, with 10 bases separating them. In DNA, the CDR3 is TGTGCCAGCAGTTTATACGAGGGACGGAACACTGAAGCTTTCTTT. This encodes CASSLYEGRNTEAFF.

This clone was counted many times. The chain joins TRBV20-1 to TRBJ1-4; 7 bases agree with TRBD1. The CDR3 totals 11 residues. The germline CDR1 and CDR2 sequences are DFQATT and SNEGSKA (reference sequence). The chain's CDR3 is CATDRSEKLFF. In DNA form, the CDR3 reads TGCGCAACGGACAGGAGTGAAAAACTGTTTTTT.

The rearrangement uses TRBV27 and TRBJ2-2; weak D call: TRBD1 (7 bases). The germline CDR1 and CDR2 sequences are MNHEY and SMNVEV (reference sequence). The CDR3 spans 15 residues. V was pared by 7 bases and J by 4 bases, with 16 bases between. In nucleotides, the CDR3 is TGTGCCAGCAACCCACAGGGGCGGGGCACCGGGGAGCTGTTTTTT. Protein: CASNPQGRGTGELFF.

The V and J genes are TRBV27 and TRBJ2-1; the D is unclear. V lost 5 bases, J lost 7 bases, and 18 bases lay in between. This CDR3 is 15 amino acids long. Looked up from germline, CDR1 is MNHEY and CDR2 is SMNVEV (reference sequence). The CDR3 loop reads CASSPFIRLLNEQFF. CDR3 DNA sequence: TGTGCCAGCAGTCCATTTATAAGACTCCTAAATGAGCAGTTCTTC.

The V call is TRBV7-9, the J call TRBJ2-7; 7 bases map to TRBD1. Per the germline V gene, CDR1 is SEHNR and CDR2 is FQNEAQ (reference sequence). The CDR3 is made up of 16 amino acids. Trimming at V came to 3 bases and at J to 4 bases, leaving 12 bases not matched to a gene. CDR3 DNA: TGTGCCAGCAGCTTCCCCCGACAGGGCCTTCCTTACGAGCAGTACTTC. This translates into CASSFPRQGLPYEQYF.

This chain links TRBV5-1 with TRBJ2-1, with TRBD2 identical over 10 bases. V dropped 3 bases and J dropped 4; count of bases not matched to a gene: 10. CDR1 and CDR2 (germline): SGHRS, YFSETQ. The CDR3 covers 17 residues. The CDR3 sequence: CASSSAKAAGGYNEQFF. CDR3 nucleotides: TGCGCCAGCAGCTCTGCGAAGGCAGCGGGAGGGTACAATGAGCAGTTCTTC. Based on the CDR3 plus reference TRBV5-1 and TRBJ2-1, the full variable domain is KAGVTQTPRYLIKTRGQQVTLSCSPISGHRSVSWYQQTPGQGLQFLFEYFSETQRNKGNFPGRFSGRQFSNSRSEMNVSTLELGDSALYLCASSSAKAAGGYNEQFFGPGTRLTVL.

V usage is TRBV27 and J usage is TRBJ1-2; D is uncertain. This CDR3 is built from 13 residues. Germline assignment: CDR1 MNHEY and CDR2 SMNVEV (reference sequence). Trimming took 5 bases from V and 0 from J, leaving 7 bases between them. CDR3: CASSAQTNYGYTF. CDR3 in DNA: TGTGCCAGCAGTGCCCAGACTAACTATGGCTACACCTTC.

This rearrangement joins TRBV6-5 to TRBJ2-4; 8 bases agree with TRBD1. The CDR3 contains 15 residues. J was trimmed by 0 bases and V by 6 bases; bases with no gene match: 4. Germline values: CDR1 MNHEY, CDR2 SVGAGI. CDR3 amino acids: CASRTTGVAKNIQYF. CDR3 nucleotide sequence: TGTGCCAGCAGAACGACAGGGGTAGCCAAAAACATTCAGTACTTC.

This chain connects TRBV11-2 to TRBJ2-7; the match to TRBD2 covers 11 bases. CDR3 length equals 14 residues. CDR1 and CDR2 from the germline V gene are SGHAT and FQNNGV. Trimming removed 4 bases from V and 7 bases from J; junction bases left unmatched: 6. The CDR3 sequence is CASSSPRLAGEQYF. The CDR3 DNA is TGTGCCAGCAGCTCCCCCCGACTAGCGGGGGAGCAGTACTTC.

This clone was recorded only once. The chain links TRBV9 to TRBJ1-6, with D possibly matching TRBD1 (6 bases). The V end was cut by 2 bases, the J end by 7 bases, with 10 bases between. Germline CDR1 SGDLS, CDR2 YYNGEE. This CDR3 is 14 amino acids long. The CDR3 loop reads CASSVTGSNSPLHF. The CDR3 coding sequence is TGTGCCAGCAGCGTCACAGGGAGCAATTCACCCCTCCACTTT.